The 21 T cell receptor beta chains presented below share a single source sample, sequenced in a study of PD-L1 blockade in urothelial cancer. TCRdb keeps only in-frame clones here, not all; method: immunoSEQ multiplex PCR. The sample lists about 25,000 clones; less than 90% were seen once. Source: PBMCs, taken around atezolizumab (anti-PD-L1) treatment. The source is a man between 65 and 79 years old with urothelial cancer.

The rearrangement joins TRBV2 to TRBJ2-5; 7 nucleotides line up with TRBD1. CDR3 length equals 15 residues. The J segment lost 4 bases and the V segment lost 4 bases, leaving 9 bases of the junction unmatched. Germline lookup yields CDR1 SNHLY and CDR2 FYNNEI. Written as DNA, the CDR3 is TGTGCCAGCAGTGGGGATACAGGGGTGATAGAGACCCAGTACTTC. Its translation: CASSGDTGVIETQYF. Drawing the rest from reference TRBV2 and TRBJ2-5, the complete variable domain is EPEVTQTPSHQVTQMGQEVILRCVPISNHLYFYWYRQILGQKVEFLVSFYNNEISEKSEIFDDQFSVERPDGSNFTLKIRSTKLEDSAMYFCASSGDTGVIETQYFGPGTRLLVL.

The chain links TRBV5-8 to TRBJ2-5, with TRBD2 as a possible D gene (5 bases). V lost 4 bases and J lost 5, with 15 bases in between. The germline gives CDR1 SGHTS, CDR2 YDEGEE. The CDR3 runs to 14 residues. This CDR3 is CASSRGQARETQYF. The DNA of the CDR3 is TGTGCCAGCAGCCGAGGGCAGGCACGGGAGACCCAGTACTTC.

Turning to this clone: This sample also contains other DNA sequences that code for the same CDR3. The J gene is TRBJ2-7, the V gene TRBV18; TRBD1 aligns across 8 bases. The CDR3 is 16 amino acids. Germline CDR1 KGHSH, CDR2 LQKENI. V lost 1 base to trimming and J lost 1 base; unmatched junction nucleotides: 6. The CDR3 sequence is CASSPRRTGKSYEQYF. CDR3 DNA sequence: TGTGCCAGCTCACCACGGCGGACAGGGAAGTCCTACGAGCAGTACTTC.

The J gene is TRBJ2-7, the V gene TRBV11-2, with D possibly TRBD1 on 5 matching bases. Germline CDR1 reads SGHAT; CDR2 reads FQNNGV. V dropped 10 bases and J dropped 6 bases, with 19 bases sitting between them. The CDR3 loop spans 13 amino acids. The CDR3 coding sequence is TGTGCCACCAAGGGGCCGCTGGTAGCCGAGCAGTACTTC. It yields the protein CATKGPLVAEQYF.

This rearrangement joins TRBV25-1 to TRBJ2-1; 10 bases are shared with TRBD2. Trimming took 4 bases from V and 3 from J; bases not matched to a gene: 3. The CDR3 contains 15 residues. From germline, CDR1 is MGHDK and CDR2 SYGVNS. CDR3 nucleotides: TGTGCCAGCAGTGTCTCTAGCGGGAGCTACAATGAGCAGTTCTTC. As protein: CASSVSSGSYNEQFF.

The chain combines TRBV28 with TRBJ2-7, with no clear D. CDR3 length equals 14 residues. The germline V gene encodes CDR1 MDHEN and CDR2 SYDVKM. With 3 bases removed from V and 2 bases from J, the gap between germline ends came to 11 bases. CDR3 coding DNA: TGTGCCAGCAGTTTTTCAACACAAACCTACGAGCAGTACTTC. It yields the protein CASSFSTQTYEQYF.

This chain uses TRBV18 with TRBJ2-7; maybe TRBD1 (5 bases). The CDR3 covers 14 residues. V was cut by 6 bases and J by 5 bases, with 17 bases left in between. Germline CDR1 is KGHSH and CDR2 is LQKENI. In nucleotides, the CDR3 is TGTGCCAGCTCGTCGCACTTAGGGGTGGACGAGCAGTACTTC. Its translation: CASSSHLGVDEQYF.

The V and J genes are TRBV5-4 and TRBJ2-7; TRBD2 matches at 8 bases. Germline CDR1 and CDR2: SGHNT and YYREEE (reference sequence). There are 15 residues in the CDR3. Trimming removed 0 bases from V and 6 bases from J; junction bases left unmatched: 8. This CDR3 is CASSLDSGVGPEQYF. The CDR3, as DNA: TGTGCCAGCAGCTTGGATAGCGGGGTGGGGCCCGAGCAGTACTTC. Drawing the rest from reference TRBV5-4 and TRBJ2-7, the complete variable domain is ETGVTQSPTHLIKTRGQQVTLRCSSQSGHNTVSWYQQALGQGPQFIFQYYREEENGRGNFPPRFSGLQFPNYSSELNVNALELDDSALYLCASSLDSGVGPEQYFGPGTRLTVT.

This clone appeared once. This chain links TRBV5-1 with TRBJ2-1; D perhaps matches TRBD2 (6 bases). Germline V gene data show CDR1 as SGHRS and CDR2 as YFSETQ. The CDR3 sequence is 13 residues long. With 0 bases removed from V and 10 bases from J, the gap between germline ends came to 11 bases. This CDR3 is CASSLEFGGEQFF. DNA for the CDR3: TGCGCCAGCAGCTTGGAGTTCGGGGGAGAGCAGTTCTTC.

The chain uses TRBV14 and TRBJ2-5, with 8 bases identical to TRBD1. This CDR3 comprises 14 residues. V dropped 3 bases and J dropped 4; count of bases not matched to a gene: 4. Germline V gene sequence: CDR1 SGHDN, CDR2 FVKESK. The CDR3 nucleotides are TGTGCCAGCAGCCACGGACAGGGAGCAGAGACCCAGTACTTC. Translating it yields CASSHGQGAETQYF.

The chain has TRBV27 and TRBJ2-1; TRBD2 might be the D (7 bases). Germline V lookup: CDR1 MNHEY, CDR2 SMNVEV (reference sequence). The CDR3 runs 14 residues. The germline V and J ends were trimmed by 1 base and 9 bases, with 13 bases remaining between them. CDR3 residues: CASSLWGGGGEQFF. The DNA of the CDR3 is TGTGCCAGCAGTTTATGGGGAGGGGGTGGTGAGCAGTTCTTC.

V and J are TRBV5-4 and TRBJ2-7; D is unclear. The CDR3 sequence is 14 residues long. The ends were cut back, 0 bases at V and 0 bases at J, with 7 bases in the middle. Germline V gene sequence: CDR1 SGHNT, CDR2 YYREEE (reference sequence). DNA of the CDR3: TGTGCCAGCAGCTTGGACAGAAGCTCCTACGAGCAGTACTTC. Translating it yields CASSLDRSSYEQYF.

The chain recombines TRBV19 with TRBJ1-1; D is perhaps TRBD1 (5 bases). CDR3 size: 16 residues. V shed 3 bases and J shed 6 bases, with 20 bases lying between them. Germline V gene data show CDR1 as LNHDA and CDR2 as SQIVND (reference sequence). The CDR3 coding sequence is TGTGCCAGTAGTATGAGTCCGGGGCGGGGGAATGCTGAAGCTTTCTTT. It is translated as CASSMSPGRGNAEAFF.

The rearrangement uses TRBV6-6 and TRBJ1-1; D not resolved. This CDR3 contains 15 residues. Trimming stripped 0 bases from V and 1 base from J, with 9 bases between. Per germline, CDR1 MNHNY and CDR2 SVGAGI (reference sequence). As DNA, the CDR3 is TGTGCCAGCAGTTACTCGTCGGGGAGGAACACTGAAGCTTTCTTT. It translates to CASSYSSGRNTEAFF.

The CDR3 nucleotides are TGTGCCAGCAGCTTAGAGTCAGCGGGAGGTTTAAATGAGCAGTTCTTC. Protein sequence: CASSLESAGGLNEQFF. The J gene is TRBJ2-1, the V gene TRBV7-2; 9 bases fit TRBD2. The V gene end was trimmed by 1 base and the J gene end by 7 bases; junction bases not matched to a gene: 8. The CDR3 totals 16 residues. CDR1 and CDR2 (germline): SGHTA, FQGNSA. Drawing the rest from reference TRBV7-2 and TRBJ2-1, the complete variable domain is GAGVSQSPSNKVTEKGKDVELRCDPISGHTALYWYRQSLGQGLEFLIYFQGNSAPDKSGLPSDRFSAERTGGSVSTLTIQRTQQEDSAVYLCASSLESAGGLNEQFFGPGTRLTVL.

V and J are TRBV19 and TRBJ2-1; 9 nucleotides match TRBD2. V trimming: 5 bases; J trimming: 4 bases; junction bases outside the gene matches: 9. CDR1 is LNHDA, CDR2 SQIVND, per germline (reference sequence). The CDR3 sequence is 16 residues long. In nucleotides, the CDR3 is TGTGCCAGTAGTTACTCCGGGACTAGCTTATACAATGAGCAGTTCTTC. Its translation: CASSYSGTSLYNEQFF. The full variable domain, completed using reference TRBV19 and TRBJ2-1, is DGGITQSPKYLFRKEGQNVTLSCEQNLNHDAMYWYRQDPGQGLRLIYYSQIVNDFQKGDIAEGYSVSREKKESFPLTVTSAQKNPTAFYLCASSYSGTSLYNEQFFGPGTRLTVL.

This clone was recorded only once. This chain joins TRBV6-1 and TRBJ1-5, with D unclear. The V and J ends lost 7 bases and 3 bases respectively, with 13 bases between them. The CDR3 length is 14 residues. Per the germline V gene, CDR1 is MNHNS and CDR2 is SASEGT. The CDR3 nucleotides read TGTGCCAGCACTTATAGTGGGCCCAATCAGCCCCAGCATTTT. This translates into CASTYSGPNQPQHF.

CDR3 bases: TGTGCCTCCCTTACCGAACAGGGGAGCACCGGGGAGCTGTTTTTT. Residues: CASLTEQGSTGELFF. The genes are TRBV27 and TRBJ2-2; 7 positions agree with TRBD1. The length of the CDR3 is 15 residues. Germline CDR1 and CDR2: MNHEY and SMNVEV (reference sequence). With V trimmed by 11 bases and J by 4 bases, 13 bases remained unmatched.

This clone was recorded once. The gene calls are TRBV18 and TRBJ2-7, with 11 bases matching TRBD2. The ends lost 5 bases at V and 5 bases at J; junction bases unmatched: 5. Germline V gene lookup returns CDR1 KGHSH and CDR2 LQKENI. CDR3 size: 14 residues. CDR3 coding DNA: TGTGCCAGCTCAGGGACTAGCGGATCCCACGAGCAGTACTTC. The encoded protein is CASSGTSGSHEQYF.

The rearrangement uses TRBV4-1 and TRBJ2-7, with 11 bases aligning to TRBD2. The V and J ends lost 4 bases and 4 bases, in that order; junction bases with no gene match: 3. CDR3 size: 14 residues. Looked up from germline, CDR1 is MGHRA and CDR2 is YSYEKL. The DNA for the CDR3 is TGCGCCAGCAGCCCTACTAGCGGGAGATACGAGCAGTACTTC. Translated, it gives CASSPTSGRYEQYF.

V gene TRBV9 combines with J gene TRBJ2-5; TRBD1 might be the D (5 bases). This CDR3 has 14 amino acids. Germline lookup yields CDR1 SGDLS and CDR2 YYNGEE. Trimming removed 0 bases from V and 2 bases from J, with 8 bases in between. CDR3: CASSVAQGQETQYF. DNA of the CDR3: TGTGCCAGCAGCGTAGCCCAGGGTCAAGAGACCCAGTACTTC.